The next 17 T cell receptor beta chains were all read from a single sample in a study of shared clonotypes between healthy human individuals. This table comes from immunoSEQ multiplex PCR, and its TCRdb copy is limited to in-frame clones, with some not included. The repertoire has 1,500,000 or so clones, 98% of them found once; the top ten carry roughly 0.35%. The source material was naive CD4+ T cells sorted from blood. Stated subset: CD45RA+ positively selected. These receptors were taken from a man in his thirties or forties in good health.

In nucleotides, the CDR3 is TGTGCCAGCAGCTCGACCTTGAACACTGAAGCTTTCTTT. This gives the protein CASSSTLNTEAFF. The rearrangement joins TRBV7-7 to TRBJ1-1; D remains ambiguous. Looked up from germline, CDR1 is SSHAT and CDR2 is FNYEAQ (reference sequence). V dropped 4 bases and J dropped 0 bases, with 6 bases sitting between them. This CDR3 region has 13 residues.

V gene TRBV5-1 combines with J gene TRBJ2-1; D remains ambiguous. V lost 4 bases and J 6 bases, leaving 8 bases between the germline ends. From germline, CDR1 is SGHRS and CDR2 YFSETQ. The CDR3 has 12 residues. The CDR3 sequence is CASSHEPNEQFF. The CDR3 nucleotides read TGCGCCAGCAGCCATGAACCCAATGAGCAGTTCTTC.

CDR3 coding DNA: TGTGCCAGCTCACCACCCGGGTCGATTAGAGGGACTGAAGCTTTCTTT. This codes for CASSPPGSIRGTEAFF. V and J are TRBV18 and TRBJ1-1, with no clear D. V lost 0 bases and J 5 bases, leaving 16 bases between the germline ends. The CDR3 is 16 amino acids. The V gene's germline CDR1 is KGHSH and CDR2 LQKENI.

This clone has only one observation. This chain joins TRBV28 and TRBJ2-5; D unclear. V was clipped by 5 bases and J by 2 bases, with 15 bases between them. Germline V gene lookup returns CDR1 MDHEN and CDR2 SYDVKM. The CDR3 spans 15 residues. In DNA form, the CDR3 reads TGTGCCAGCAGTCAAAGTCGGGCAGGACAAGAGACCCAGTACTTC. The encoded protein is CASSQSRAGQETQYF.

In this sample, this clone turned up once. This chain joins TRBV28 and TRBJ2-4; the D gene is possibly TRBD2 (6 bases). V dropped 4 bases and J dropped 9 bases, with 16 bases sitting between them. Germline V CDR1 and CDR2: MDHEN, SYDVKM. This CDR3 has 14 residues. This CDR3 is CASSSPAIAAIQYF. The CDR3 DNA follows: TGTGCCAGCAGTTCGCCAGCGATAGCGGCCATTCAGTACTTC.

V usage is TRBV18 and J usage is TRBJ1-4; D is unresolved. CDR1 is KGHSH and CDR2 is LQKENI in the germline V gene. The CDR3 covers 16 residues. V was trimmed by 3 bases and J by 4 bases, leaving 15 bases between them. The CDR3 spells CASSPLGRTYNEKLFF. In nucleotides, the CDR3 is TGTGCCAGCTCACCCCTCGGCAGGACCTATAATGAAAAACTGTTTTTT.

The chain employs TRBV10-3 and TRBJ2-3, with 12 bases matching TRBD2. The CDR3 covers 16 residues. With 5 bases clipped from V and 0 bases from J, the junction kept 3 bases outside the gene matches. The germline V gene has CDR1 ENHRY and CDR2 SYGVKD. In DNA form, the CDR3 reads TGTGCCATCAGTCGACTAGCGGGAGCCAGCACAGATACGCAGTATTTT. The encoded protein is CAISRLAGASTDTQYF.

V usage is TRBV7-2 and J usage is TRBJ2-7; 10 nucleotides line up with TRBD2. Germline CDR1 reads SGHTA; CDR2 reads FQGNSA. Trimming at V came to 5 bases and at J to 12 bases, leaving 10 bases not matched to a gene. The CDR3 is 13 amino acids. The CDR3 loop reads CASSPVTSGWWYF. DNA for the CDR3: TGTGCCAGCAGCCCAGTGACTAGCGGGTGGTGGTACTTC.

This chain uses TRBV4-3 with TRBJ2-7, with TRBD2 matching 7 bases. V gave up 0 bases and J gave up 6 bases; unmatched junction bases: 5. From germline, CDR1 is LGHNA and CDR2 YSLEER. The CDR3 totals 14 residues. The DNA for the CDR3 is TGCGCCAGCAGCCAAGAGGCCCCGGGAGGCGAGCAGTACTTC. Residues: CASSQEAPGGEQYF.

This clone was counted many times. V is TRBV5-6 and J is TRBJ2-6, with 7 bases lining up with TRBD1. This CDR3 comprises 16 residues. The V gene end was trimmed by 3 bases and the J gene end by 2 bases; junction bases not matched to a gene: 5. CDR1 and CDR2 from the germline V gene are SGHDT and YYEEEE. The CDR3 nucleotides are TGTGCCAGCAGCTCGATCGACAGGGCTGGGGCCAACGTCCTGACTTTC. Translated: CASSSIDRAGANVLTF.

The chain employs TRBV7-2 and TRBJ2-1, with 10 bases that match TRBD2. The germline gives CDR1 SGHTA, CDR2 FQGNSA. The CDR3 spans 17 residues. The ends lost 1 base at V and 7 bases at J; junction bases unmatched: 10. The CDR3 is CASSLDPLAGQWNEQFF. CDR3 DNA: TGTGCCAGCAGCTTAGACCCACTAGCGGGACAATGGAATGAGCAGTTCTTC.

The CDR3 is CASSIFWGSENQPQHF. CDR3 DNA: TGTGCCAGTAGTATCTTTTGGGGCAGTGAAAATCAGCCCCAGCATTTT. V is TRBV19 and J is TRBJ1-5, with D perhaps TRBD1 (5 bases). The CDR3 is made up of 16 amino acids. Trimming removed 3 bases from V and 4 bases from J, with 16 bases in between. Germline V gives CDR1 LNHDA, CDR2 SQIVND (reference sequence).

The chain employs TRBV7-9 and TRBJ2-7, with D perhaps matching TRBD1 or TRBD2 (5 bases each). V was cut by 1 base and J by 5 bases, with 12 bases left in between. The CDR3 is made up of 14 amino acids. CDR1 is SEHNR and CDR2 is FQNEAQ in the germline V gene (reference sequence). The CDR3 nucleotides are TGTGCCAGCAGCTTAGGGGGACCCATCCACGAGCAGTACTTC. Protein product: CASSLGGPIHEQYF.

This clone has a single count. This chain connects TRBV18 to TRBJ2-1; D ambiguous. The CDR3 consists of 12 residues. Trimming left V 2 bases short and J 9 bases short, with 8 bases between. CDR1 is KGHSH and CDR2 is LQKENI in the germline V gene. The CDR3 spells CASSPIRSEQFF. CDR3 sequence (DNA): TGTGCCAGCTCACCAATCCGTAGTGAGCAGTTCTTC. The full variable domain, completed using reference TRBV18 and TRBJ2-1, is NAGVMQNPRHLVRRRGQEARLRCSPMKGHSHVYWYRQLPEEGLKFMVYLQKENIIDESGMPKERFSAEFPKEGPSILRIQQVVRGDSAAYFCASSPIRSEQFFGPGTRLTVL.

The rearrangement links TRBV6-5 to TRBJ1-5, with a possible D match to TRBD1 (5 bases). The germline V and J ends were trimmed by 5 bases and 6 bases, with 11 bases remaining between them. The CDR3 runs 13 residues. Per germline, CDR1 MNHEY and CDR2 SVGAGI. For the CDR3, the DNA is TGTGCCAGCAGTCGGACGGGACCTCAGCCCCAGCATTTT. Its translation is CASSRTGPQPQHF.

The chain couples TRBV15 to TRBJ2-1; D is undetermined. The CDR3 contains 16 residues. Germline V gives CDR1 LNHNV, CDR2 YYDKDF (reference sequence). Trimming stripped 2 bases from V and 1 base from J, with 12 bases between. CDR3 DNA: TGTGCCACCAGCAGACAACCGGACCCTTCCTACAATGAGCAGTTCTTC. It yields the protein CATSRQPDPSYNEQFF. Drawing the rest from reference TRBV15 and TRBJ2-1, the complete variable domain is DAMVIQNPRYQVTQFGKPVTLSCSQTLNHNVMYWYQQKSSQAPKLLFHYYDKDFNNEADTPDNFQSRRPNTSFCFLDIRSPGLGDTAMYLCATSRQPDPSYNEQFFGPGTRLTVL.

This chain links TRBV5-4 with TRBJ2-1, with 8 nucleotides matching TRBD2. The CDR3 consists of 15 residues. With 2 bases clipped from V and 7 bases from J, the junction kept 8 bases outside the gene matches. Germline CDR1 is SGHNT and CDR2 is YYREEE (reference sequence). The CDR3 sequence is CASSLASGSWNEQFF. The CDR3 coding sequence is TGTGCCAGCAGCTTAGCCAGCGGGAGCTGGAATGAGCAGTTCTTC. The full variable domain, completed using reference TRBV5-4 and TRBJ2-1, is ETGVTQSPTHLIKTRGQQVTLRCSSQSGHNTVSWYQQALGQGPQFIFQYYREEENGRGNFPPRFSGLQFPNYSSELNVNALELDDSALYLCASSLASGSWNEQFFGPGTRLTVL.